The 14 T cell receptor beta chains below come from one sample, sequenced in a study of early stage breast cancer tumors. Generated by immunoSEQ multiplex PCR, the TCRdb table keeps only in-frame clones and is missing some. This table has 50,000 or so clones, 65% to 90% appearing once. The specimen sequenced was blood. The receptors stem from a person aged 45 to 59 with breast cancer.

This clone came up once. The chain recombines TRBV6-5 with TRBJ2-7, with 9 bases fitting TRBD1. The CDR3 consists of 16 residues. Germline V gives CDR1 MNHEY, CDR2 SVGAGI. J gave up 3 bases and V 0 bases, and 6 bases lay outside the gene matches. CDR3 sequence reads: CASSYSRDRAYYEQYF. Here the CDR3 DNA reads TGTGCCAGCAGTTACTCGCGGGACAGGGCTTACTACGAGCAGTACTTC.

This sequence joins TRBV5-1 and TRBJ2-7, with 7 positions matching TRBD1. There are 17 residues in the CDR3. Germline lookup yields CDR1 SGHRS and CDR2 YFSETQ. Trimming took 2 bases from V and 4 from J; bases not matched to a gene: 15. CDR3 sequence: CASSFREGGASRYEQYF. The CDR3 region has the DNA TGCGCCAGCAGCTTCCGGGAAGGGGGCGCTTCGAGATACGAGCAGTACTTC. Drawing the rest from reference TRBV5-1 and TRBJ2-7, the complete variable domain is KAGVTQTPRYLIKTRGQQVTLSCSPISGHRSVSWYQQTPGQGLQFLFEYFSETQRNKGNFPGRFSGRQFSNSRSEMNVSTLELGDSALYLCASSFREGGASRYEQYFGPGTRLTVT.

The chain uses TRBV7-2 and TRBJ2-6, with 8 positions matching TRBD1. The V segment lost 3 bases and the J segment 0 bases; nucleotides outside the gene matches: 4. Per germline, CDR1 SGHTA and CDR2 FQGNSA. CDR3 length equals 17 residues. The DNA for the CDR3 is TGTGCCAGCAGCTTCCGGACAGGGCTCTCTGGGGCCAACGTCCTGACTTTC. It yields the protein CASSFRTGLSGANVLTF.

V is TRBV6-5 and J is TRBJ1-5; D gene unclear. Trimming took 0 bases from V and 7 from J, leaving 13 bases between them. Germline CDR1 and CDR2: MNHEY and SVGAGI. This CDR3 contains 15 residues. CDR3 sequence: CASSYSMEGGQPQHF. The DNA for the CDR3 is TGTGCCAGCAGTTACTCGATGGAGGGTGGGCAGCCCCAGCATTTT.

The J gene is TRBJ2-5, the V gene TRBV11-2; 7 bases match TRBD1. Germline CDR1 is SGHAT and CDR2 is FQNNGV. CDR3 length: 16 residues. V trimming: 3 bases; J trimming: 5 bases; junction bases outside the gene matches: 12. CDR3 loop: CASSFSRTGRRETQYF. CDR3 nucleotides: TGTGCCAGCAGCTTCTCCAGGACAGGCCGCAGGGAGACCCAGTACTTC. The full variable domain, with the rest looked up from reference TRBV11-2 and TRBJ2-5, is EAGVAQSPRYKIIEKRQSVAFWCNPISGHATLYWYQQILGQGPKLLIQFQNNGVVDDSQLPKDRFSAERLKGVDSTLKIQPAKLEDSAVYLCASSFSRTGRRETQYFGPGTRLLVL.

The genes are TRBV5-6 and TRBJ2-3; 7 positions match TRBD2. The CDR3 sequence is 15 residues long. The V segment lost 0 bases and the J segment 2 bases; nucleotides outside the gene matches: 3. Germline CDR1 is SGHDT and CDR2 is YYEEEE. DNA for the CDR3: TGTGCCAGCAGCTTGGTCAGCGGGGCCACAGATACGCAGTATTTT. Translation gives CASSLVSGATDTQYF.

In this sample, this clone turned up a few times. This sequence joins TRBV19 and TRBJ1-5, with 8 nucleotides matching TRBD1. Germline values: CDR1 LNHDA, CDR2 SQIVND (reference sequence). CDR3 size: 15 residues. Trimming removed 6 bases from V and 1 base from J; junction bases left unmatched: 5. CDR3 DNA sequence: TGTGCCAGTAGCAGGGACAGGAAGAGCAATCAGCCCCAGCATTTT. Translation gives CASSRDRKSNQPQHF.

The chain uses TRBV7-2 and TRBJ2-1, with D unclear. The V and J ends lost 2 bases and 0 bases respectively, with 11 bases between them. CDR3 length: 16 amino acids. Germline V gives CDR1 SGHTA, CDR2 FQGNSA. The CDR3 spells CASSLTTESSYNEQFF. The DNA for the CDR3 is TGTGCCAGCAGCTTAACGACTGAAAGCTCCTACAATGAGCAGTTCTTC.

This chain connects TRBV5-4 to TRBJ1-2; 7 nucleotides match TRBD1. Trimming removed 3 bases from V and 4 bases from J; junction bases left unmatched: 3. Germline lookup yields CDR1 SGHNT and CDR2 YYREEE (reference sequence). This CDR3 has 13 amino acids. The CDR3 spells CASSSWDSYGYTF. The CDR3 bases are TGTGCCAGCAGCTCATGGGACAGCTATGGCTACACCTTC.

This sequence joins TRBV12-5 and TRBJ1-1; maybe TRBD1 (5 bases). Germline V gives CDR1 LGHNT, CDR2 FRNRAP. V was cut by 2 bases and J by 10 bases, with 14 bases left in between. This CDR3 region has 13 residues. The CDR3 DNA reads TGTGCTAGTGGTTTGAGTTCCAGGGTAGGAGCTTTCTTT. It specifies CASGLSSRVGAFF.

This clone was detected a few times. The CDR3 region is CASSIGLAATYEQYF. In nucleotides, the CDR3 is TGTGCCAGTAGTATTGGACTAGCGGCAACCTACGAGCAGTACTTC. The genes are TRBV19 and TRBJ2-7, with 10 bases fitting TRBD2. J gave up 2 bases and V 3 bases, and 4 bases lay outside the gene matches. CDR1 is LNHDA, CDR2 SQIVND, per germline (reference sequence). This CDR3 has 15 residues. Looking up the rest from reference TRBV19 and TRBJ2-7 gives the full variable domain: DGGITQSPKYLFRKEGQNVTLSCEQNLNHDAMYWYRQDPGQGLRLIYYSQIVNDFQKGDIAEGYSVSREKKESFPLTVTSAQKNPTAFYLCASSIGLAATYEQYFGPGTRLTVT.

The chain joins TRBV4-1 to TRBJ2-7, with D possibly matching TRBD1 (5 bases). The germline V gene encodes CDR1 MGHRA and CDR2 YSYEKL. The CDR3 loop spans 13 amino acids. The ends were cut back, 1 base at V and 3 bases at J, with 7 bases in the middle. Here the CDR3 reads CASSQGTNYEQYF. The CDR3, as DNA: TGCGCCAGCAGCCAAGGGACAAACTACGAGCAGTACTTC.

This chain connects TRBV7-2 to TRBJ2-7, with TRBD2 identical over 16 bases. Germline V CDR1 and CDR2: SGHTA, FQGNSA. J lost 7 bases, V lost 1 base, and 13 bases had no gene match. This CDR3 is built from 19 residues. CDR3: CASSLVGLAGGRGMGEQYF. CDR3 coding DNA: TGTGCCAGCAGCTTAGTGGGACTAGCGGGGGGGAGAGGCATGGGAGAGCAGTACTTC.

This clone is a singleton in its sample. The chain employs TRBV5-1 and TRBJ2-3; D unresolved. Germline CDR1 is SGHRS and CDR2 is YFSETQ. This CDR3 contains 14 residues. The V and J ends lost 0 bases and 5 bases respectively, with 10 bases between them. The CDR3 DNA follows: TGCGCCAGCAGCTTGGGGGGTGCCGGAGATACGCAGTATTTT. This codes for CASSLGGAGDTQYF. Based on the CDR3 plus reference TRBV5-1 and TRBJ2-3, the full variable domain is KAGVTQTPRYLIKTRGQQVTLSCSPISGHRSVSWYQQTPGQGLQFLFEYFSETQRNKGNFPGRFSGRQFSNSRSEMNVSTLELGDSALYLCASSLGGAGDTQYFGPGTRLTVL.